A single sample is the source of the 10 T cell receptor beta chains below, sequenced in a study of T cell responses to AZD1222 COVID-19 vaccine. Repertoires were generated with immunoSEQ multiplex PCR, while TCRdb's copy carries only in-frame clones and drops some. The data contain about 120,000 clones, approximately 85% of them seen just once; the ten biggest clones take up about 8.5%. Sequenced here: peripheral blood, sampled on day 0 of AZD1222 vaccination. Receptor source: an adult in good health.

The V call is TRBV19, the J call TRBJ2-2, with D perhaps assigned TRBD1 or TRBD2 (7 bases each). The ends were cut back, 6 bases at V and 4 bases at J, with 18 bases in the middle. Germline-derived CDR1 and CDR2 are LNHDA and SQIVND (reference sequence). This CDR3 is built from 16 residues. CDR3 in DNA: TGTGCCAGTAGCTCCCAGGGGGGGAGGCGCACCGGGGAGCTGTTTTTT. Protein: CASSSQGGRRTGELFF.

The sample holds a few counts of this clone. The V and J genes are TRBV6-6 and TRBJ1-5, with D unclear. The CDR3 is 14 residues long. The germline CDR1 and CDR2 sequences are MNHNY and SVGAGI (reference sequence). V lost 6 bases and J lost 2, with 11 bases in between. CDR3 residues: CASSSSGGNQPQHF. The CDR3 region has the DNA TGTGCCAGCAGCTCCTCTGGGGGCAATCAGCCCCAGCATTTT.

This CDR3 reads CASSPPAGKNNEQFF. The CDR3 DNA sequence: TGTGCCAGCTCACCACCGGCGGGGAAGAACAATGAGCAGTTCTTC. J is TRBJ2-1 and V is TRBV18, with D possibly matching TRBD2 (6 bases). The CDR3 consists of 15 residues. Trimming took off 0 bases at V and 5 bases at J, with 11 bases between the two ends. CDR1 is KGHSH, CDR2 LQKENI, per germline.

V gene TRBV9 combines with J gene TRBJ2-5; possibly TRBD1 or TRBD2 for D (5 bases each). Germline V lookup: CDR1 SGDLS, CDR2 YYNGEE. With 3 bases removed from V and 5 bases from J, the gap between germline ends came to 14 bases. CDR3 length: 14 amino acids. The DNA for the CDR3 is TGTGCCAGCAGCGCGACTGGGACCGGGGAGACCCAGTACTTC. It encodes CASSATGTGETQYF.

The chain recombines TRBV7-9 with TRBJ1-2; D gene uncertain. Deletions cut 1 base from V and 0 bases from J, with 6 bases between. Germline CDR1 reads SEHNR; CDR2 reads FQNEAQ (reference sequence). This CDR3 comprises 14 residues. The CDR3 here is CASSLGSANYGYTF. In nucleotides, the CDR3 is TGTGCCAGCAGCTTAGGGTCTGCTAACTATGGCTACACCTTC.

The chain has TRBV28 and TRBJ2-6; 7 positions match TRBD1. CDR1 and CDR2 from the germline V gene are MDHEN and SYDVKM. J was trimmed by 2 bases and V by 6 bases; bases with no gene match: 10. CDR3 length equals 17 residues. The CDR3 here is CASRVTGSLAGANVLTF. The CDR3 coding sequence is TGTGCCAGCAGGGTGACAGGGAGCCTTGCTGGGGCCAACGTCCTGACTTTC. Combining the CDR3 with reference TRBV28 and TRBJ2-6 gives the whole variable domain DVKVTQSSRYLVKRTGEKVFLECVQDMDHENMFWYRQDPGLGLRLIYFSYDVKMKEKGDIPEGYSVSREKKERFSLILESASTNQTSMYLCASRVTGSLAGANVLTFGAGSRLTVL.

The rearrangement links TRBV4-1 to TRBJ2-7; 7 bases are shared with TRBD2. Germline loops: CDR1 MGHRA, CDR2 YSYEKL. The CDR3 totals 14 residues. The ends lost 1 base at V and 1 base at J; junction bases unmatched: 1. Here the CDR3 DNA reads TGCGCCAGCAGCCAAGGGGACTATTCCTACGAGCAGTACTTC. Translation gives CASSQGDYSYEQYF.

The chain uses TRBV3-1 (or the pseudogene TRBV3-2) and TRBJ1-2; TRBD1 matches 11 bases. Germline trimming cut 3 bases from V and 5 bases from J; bases unmatched to any gene: 5. Germline V gene sequence: CDR1 LGHDT, CDR2 YNNKEL (reference sequence). CDR3 length equals 15 residues. The CDR3 DNA sequence: TGTGCCAGCAGCCAGAGGACAGGGGGCGGGTATGGCTACACCTTC. It is translated as CASSQRTGGGYGYTF.

The CDR3 sequence is CATSDFPGRGDTQYF. CDR3 sequence (DNA): TGTGCCACCAGTGATTTTCCGGGCCGGGGGGATACGCAGTATTTT. The chain carries TRBV24-1 and TRBJ2-3; possibly TRBD2 for D (6 bases). The CDR3 covers 15 residues. V lost 1 base to trimming and J lost 6 bases, with 13 bases between them. Germline V gives CDR1 KGHDR, CDR2 SFDVKD.

The rearrangement joins TRBV4-2 to TRBJ2-7; TRBD2 matches 13 bases. The CDR3 has 17 residues. Germline CDR1 is LGHNA and CDR2 is YNFKEQ. V trimming: 1 base; J trimming: 2 bases; junction bases outside the gene matches: 5. The CDR3 sequence is CASSQGTGLAGAYEQYF. CDR3 coding DNA: TGTGCCAGCAGCCAAGGTACAGGACTAGCGGGAGCCTACGAGCAGTACTTC.